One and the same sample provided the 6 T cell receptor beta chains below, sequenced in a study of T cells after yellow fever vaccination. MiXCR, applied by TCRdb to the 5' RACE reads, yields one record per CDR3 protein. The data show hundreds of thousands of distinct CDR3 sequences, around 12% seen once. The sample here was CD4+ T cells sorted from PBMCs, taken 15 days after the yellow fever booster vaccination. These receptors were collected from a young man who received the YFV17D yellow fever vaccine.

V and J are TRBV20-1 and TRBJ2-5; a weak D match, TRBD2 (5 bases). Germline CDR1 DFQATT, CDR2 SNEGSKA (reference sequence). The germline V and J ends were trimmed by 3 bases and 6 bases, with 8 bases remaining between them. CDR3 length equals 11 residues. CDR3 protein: CSARSGKTQYF. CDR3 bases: TGCAGTGCTAGGTCGGGGAAGACCCAGTACTTC.

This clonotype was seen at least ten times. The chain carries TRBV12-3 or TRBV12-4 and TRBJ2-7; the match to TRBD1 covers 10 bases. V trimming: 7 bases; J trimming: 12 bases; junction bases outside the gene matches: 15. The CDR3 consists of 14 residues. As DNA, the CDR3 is TGTGCCAGCACCCCGACAGGGGGCCACCTTGGCCCGTACTTC. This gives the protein CASTPTGGHLGPYF.

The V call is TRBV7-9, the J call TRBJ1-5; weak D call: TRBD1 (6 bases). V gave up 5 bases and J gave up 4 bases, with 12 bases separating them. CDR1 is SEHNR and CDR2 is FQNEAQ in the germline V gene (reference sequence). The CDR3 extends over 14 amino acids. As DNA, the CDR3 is TGTGCCAGCAGCCGAGAGGGGGGAAATCAGCCCCAGCATTTT. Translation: CASSREGGNQPQHF.

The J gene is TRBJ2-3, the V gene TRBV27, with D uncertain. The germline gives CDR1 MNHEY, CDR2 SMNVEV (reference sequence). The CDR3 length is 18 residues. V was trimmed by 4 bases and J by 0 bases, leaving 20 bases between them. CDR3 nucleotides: TGTGCCAGCAGTTCACGAACTACTCCCAAGGGTAGCACAGATACGCAGTATTTT. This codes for CASSSRTTPKGSTDTQYF.

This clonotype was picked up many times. The CDR3 coding sequence is TGTGCCAGCAGCTTAGGATACGGCGGCGAGCAGTACTTC. It specifies CASSLGYGGEQYF. The chain links TRBV7-6 to TRBJ2-7; D is unclear. This CDR3 is built from 13 residues. V lost 1 base and J 6 bases, leaving 10 bases between the germline ends. Germline CDR1 and CDR2: SGHVS and FNYEAQ.

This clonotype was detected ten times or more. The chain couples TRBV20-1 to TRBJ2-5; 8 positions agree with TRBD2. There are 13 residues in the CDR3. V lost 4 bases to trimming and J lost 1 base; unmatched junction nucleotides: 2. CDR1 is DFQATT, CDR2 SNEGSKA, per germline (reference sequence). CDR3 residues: CSANGGAQETQYF. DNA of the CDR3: TGCAGTGCTAACGGGGGGGCCCAAGAGACCCAGTACTTC.